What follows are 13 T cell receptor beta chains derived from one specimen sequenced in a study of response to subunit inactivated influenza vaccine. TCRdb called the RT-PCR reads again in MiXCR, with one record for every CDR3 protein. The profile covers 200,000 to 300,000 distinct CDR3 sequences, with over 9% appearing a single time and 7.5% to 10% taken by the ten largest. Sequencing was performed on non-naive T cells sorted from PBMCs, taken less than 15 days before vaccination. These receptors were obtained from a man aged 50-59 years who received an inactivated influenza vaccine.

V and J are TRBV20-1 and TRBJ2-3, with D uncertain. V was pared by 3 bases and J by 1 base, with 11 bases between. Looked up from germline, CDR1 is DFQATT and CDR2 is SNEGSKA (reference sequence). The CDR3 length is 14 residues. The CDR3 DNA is TGCAGTGCTAGTCGCTTAACGGGCACAGATACGCAGTATTTT. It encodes CSASRLTGTDTQYF.

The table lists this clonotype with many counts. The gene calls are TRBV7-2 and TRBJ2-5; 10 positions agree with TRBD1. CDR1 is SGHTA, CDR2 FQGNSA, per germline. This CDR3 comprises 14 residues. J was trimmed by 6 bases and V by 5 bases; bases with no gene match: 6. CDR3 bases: TGTGCCAGCAGCGCCCAGACAGGGGGCAAGACCCAGTACTTC. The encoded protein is CASSAQTGGKTQYF.

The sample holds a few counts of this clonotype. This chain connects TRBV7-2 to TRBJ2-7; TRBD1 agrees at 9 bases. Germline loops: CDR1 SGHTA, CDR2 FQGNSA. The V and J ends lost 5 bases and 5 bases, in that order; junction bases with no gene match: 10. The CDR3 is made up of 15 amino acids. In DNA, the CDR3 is TGTGCCAGCAGCGCATCGGGACAGGGTATACACGAGCAGTACTTC. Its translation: CASSASGQGIHEQYF.

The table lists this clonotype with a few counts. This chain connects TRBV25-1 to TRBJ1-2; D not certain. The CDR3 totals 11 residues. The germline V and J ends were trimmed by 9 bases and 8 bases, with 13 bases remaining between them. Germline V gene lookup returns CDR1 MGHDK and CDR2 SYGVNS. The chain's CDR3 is CARQYSRGYTF. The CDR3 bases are TGTGCCAGACAGTACTCGCGCGGCTACACCTTC.

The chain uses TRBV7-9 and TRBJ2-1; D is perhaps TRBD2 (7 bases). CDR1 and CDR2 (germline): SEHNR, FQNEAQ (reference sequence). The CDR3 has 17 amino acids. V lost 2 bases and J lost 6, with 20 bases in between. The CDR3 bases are TGTGCCAGCAGCTTAAGGATGACCGGGGGGCAGTCCAATGAGCAGTTCTTC. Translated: CASSLRMTGGQSNEQFF.

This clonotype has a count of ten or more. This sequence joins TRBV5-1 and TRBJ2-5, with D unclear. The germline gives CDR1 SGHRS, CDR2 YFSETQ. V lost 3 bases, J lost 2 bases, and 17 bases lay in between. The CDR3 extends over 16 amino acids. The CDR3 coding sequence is TGCGCCAGCAGCTCCATTAGTACAATTATACAAGAGACCCAGTACTTC. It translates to CASSSISTIIQETQYF. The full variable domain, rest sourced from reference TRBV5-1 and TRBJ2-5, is KAGVTQTPRYLIKTRGQQVTLSCSPISGHRSVSWYQQTPGQGLQFLFEYFSETQRNKGNFPGRFSGRQFSNSRSEMNVSTLELGDSALYLCASSSISTIIQETQYFGPGTRLLVL.

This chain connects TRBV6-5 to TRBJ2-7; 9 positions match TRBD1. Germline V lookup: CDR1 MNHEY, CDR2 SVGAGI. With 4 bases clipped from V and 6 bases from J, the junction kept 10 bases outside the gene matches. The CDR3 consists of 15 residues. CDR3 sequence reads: CASSSGQGRGLEQYF. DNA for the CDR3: TGTGCCAGCAGTTCAGGACAGGGGAGGGGCCTCGAGCAGTACTTC.

This chain's CDR3 is CSVEGALDDTQYF. The CDR3 DNA reads TGCAGCGTTGAGGGGGCCCTAGACGATACGCAGTATTTT. The rearrangement joins TRBV29-1 to TRBJ2-3; possible D gene TRBD1, 6 bases. Trimming stripped 3 bases from V and 6 bases from J, with 13 bases between. There are 13 residues in the CDR3. Germline CDR1 and CDR2: SQVTM and ANQGSEA.

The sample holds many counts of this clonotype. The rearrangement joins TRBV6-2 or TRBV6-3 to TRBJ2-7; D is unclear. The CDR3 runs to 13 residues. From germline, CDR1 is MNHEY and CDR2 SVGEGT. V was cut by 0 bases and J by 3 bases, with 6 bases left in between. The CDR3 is CASSYSTNYEQYF. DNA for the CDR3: TGTGCCAGCAGTTACTCGACGAACTACGAGCAGTACTTC.

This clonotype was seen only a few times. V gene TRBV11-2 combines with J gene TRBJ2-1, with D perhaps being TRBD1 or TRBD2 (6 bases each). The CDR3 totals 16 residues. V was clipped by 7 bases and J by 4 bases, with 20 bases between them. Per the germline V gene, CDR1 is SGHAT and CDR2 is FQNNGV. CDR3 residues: CASTNGQSGAYNEQFF. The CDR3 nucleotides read TGTGCCAGCACTAACGGCCAGTCGGGGGCTTACAATGAGCAGTTCTTC.

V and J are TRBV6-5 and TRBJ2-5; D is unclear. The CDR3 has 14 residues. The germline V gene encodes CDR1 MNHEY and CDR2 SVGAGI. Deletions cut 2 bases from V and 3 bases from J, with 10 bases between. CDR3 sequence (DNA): TGTGCCAGCAGTTACGAAGTCCTGAAAGAGACCCAGTACTTC. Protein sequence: CASSYEVLKETQYF.

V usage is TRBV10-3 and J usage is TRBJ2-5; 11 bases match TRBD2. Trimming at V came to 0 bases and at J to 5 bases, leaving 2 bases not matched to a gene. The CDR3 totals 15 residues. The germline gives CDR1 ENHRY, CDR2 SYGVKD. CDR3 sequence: CAISESRTSGETQYF. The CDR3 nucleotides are TGTGCCATCAGTGAGTCGAGGACTAGCGGGGAGACCCAGTACTTC.

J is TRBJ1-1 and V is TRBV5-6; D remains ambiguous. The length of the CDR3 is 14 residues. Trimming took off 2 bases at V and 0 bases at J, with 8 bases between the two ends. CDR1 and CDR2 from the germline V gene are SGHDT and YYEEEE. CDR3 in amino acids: CASSLIQLNTEAFF. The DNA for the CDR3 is TGTGCCAGCAGCTTAATACAGCTGAACACTGAAGCTTTCTTT.